This T cell receptor beta chain was identified during a study of blood T cell repertoires in COVID-19. Study-wide background: Collection of acute and convalescent COVID-19 samples took place in the United States, Italy and Spain. The cDNA or gDNA used as material had been derived from T cells, B-cell-depleted T cells, or PBMCs.

This CDR3 comprises 15 residues. Germline V lookup: CDR1 MGHDK, CDR2 SYGVNS. V was cut by 3 bases and J by 8 bases, with 16 bases left in between. Libraries were prepared by immunoSEQ multiplex PCR; TCRdb keeps only in-frame clonotypes and omits some of them. The sample contains around 170,000 clones, about 80% of which appear only once. The chain carries TRBV25-1 and TRBJ1-4, with D possibly TRBD1 on 5 matching bases. This receptor was identified in a man younger than 40 with active or convalescent COVID-19. Sequenced material: peripheral blood. The CDR3, as DNA: TGTGCCAGCAGTGATTGGGGGGATCCGGCCGAAAAACTGTTTTTT. It yields the protein CASSDWGDPAEKLFF.